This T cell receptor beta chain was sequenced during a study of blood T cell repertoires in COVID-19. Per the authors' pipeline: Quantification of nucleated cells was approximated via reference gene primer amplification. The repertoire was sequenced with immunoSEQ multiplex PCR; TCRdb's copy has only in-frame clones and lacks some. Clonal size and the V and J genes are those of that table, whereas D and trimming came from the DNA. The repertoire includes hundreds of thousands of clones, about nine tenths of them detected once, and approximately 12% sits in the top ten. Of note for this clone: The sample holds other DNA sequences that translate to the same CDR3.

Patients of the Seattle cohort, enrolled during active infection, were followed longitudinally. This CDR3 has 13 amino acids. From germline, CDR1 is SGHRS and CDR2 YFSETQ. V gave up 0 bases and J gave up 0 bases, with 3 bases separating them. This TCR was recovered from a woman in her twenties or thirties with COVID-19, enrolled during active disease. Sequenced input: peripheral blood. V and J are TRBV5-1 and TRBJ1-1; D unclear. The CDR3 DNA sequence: TGCGCCAGCAGCTTGGCGGTGAACACTGAAGCTTTCTTT. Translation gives CASSLAVNTEAFF.